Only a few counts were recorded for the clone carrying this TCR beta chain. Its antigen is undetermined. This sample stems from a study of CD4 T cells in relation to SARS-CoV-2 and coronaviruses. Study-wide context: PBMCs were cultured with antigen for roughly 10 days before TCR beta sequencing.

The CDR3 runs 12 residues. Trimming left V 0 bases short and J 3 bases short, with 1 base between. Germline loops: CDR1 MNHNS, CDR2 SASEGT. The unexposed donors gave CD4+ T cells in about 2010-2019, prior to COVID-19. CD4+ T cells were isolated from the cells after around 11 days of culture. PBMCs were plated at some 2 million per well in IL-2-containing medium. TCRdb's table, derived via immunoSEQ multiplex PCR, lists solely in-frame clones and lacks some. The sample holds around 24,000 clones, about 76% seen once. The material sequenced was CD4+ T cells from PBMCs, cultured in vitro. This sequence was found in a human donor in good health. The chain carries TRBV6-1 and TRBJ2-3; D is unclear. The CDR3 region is CASSEATDTQYF. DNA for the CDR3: TGTGCCAGCAGTGAAGCTACAGATACGCAGTATTTT.